This paragraph covers one TCR beta chain sequence. What this receptor recognizes is not known. The input lacks base qualities; no much larger clone sits a single base away. Looking up the germline V gene yields CDR1 SQVTM and CDR2 ANQGSEA. The CDR3 covers 12 residues, taking in both the cysteine and the phenylalanine. Left in the record is the CDR3 DNA by itself, 36 bases read in frame from the first base. The V and J ends are trimmed by 5 bases and 2 bases, leaving 9 bases between them. The data derive from a study of CD8+ T cells in alopecia areata (dated by TCRdb to the late 2010s). Turning to the overall study: The treated patients took part in an open-label pilot trial in which moderate-to-severe alopecia areata was treated with oral tofacitinib at 5 to 10 mg twice daily. Tofacitinib was given for 6 to 18 months, followed by 6 months of follow-up off drug to assess delayed response and recurrence. To study T cell clonal expansion in alopecia areata, the researchers applied high-throughput TCRbeta sequencing to both the C3H/HeJ mouse model and human patients. On the human side, TCRbeta sequencing was run on scalp tissue and on sorted CD4+ and CD8+ peripheral blood T cells from healthy controls and from alopecia areata patients with either patchy or totalis/universalis disease. Patients on tofacitinib were biopsied at baseline and after 4 and 24 weeks of treatment, and several of the patients also had a later scalp biopsy. Scalp clonality was compared across normal scalp (n=4), patchy alopecia areata scalp (n=8), and alopecia totalis/universalis scalp (n=8). The RNA source kit depended on sample type: the PAXgene miRNA kit for fixed scalp, the miRNeasy kit for PBMCs, and the RNeasy kit for mouse skin. TCRbeta CDR3 regions were amplified by immunoSEQ multiplex PCR with 35 Vbeta forward and 13 Jbeta reverse primers. Overall study results and their limits: Compared with normal scalp, lesional scalp had higher clonality and more expanded CD8+ clones, particularly in alopecia totalis/universalis, a pattern that suggests antigenic drive. Compared with mice, TCR sequences shared between patients were less clear, possibly partly because of HLA diversity across the patient population. Unlike mouse skin, which is dominated by gammadelta T cells, normal human skin has resident alphabeta T cells that are also sequenced, and this complicates analysis of the scalp TCR repertoire.

The sample's time point label, in plain terms: baseline before oral tofacitinib. Lesional scalp punch biopsies and peripheral blood were obtained from alopecia areata patients. PBMCs were isolated by density centrifugation and stained for CD3, CD4 and CD8, after which CD4+ and CD8+ T cells were sorted on a FACSAria. The library was obtained by the immunoSEQ multiplex PCR assay. RNA was extracted from all samples and reverse transcribed into cDNA, which served as template for TCR sequencing. SuperScript III was used for first-strand cDNA synthesis, primed with a 2:1 mix of oligo-dT and random hexamers. Amplification bias was assessed with a synthetic immune receptor repertoire, and residual bias was removed computationally. The original methods were these. After raw reads were preprocessed to remove errors, the CDR3 was defined following IMGT conventions as running from the conserved cysteine to phenylalanine. Clonality was calculated as 1 minus Shannon entropy normalized by log2 of the number of productive unique TCRs. Whether each scalp clone was CD4 or CD8 was inferred by checking scalp TCRbeta sequences against the CD4 and CD8 repertoires from sorted blood. TCRdb re-hosts the immuneACCESS table, in-frame sequences only. Its copies lack some clones; in the studies checked, an unresolved V gene accounts for under half of them, and the cause for the rest is not known. The DNA was the basis for D and trimming; V, J and clone size are from that table. The sample table shows some 170,000 clones, and 59% are seen once. Roughly 15% of the sample rests with the top ten.

The sequenced sample was CD4+ T cells sorted from blood, obtained at week 0. The origin of this receptor is a human donor with alopecia areata. The V and J segments used are TRBV29-1 and TRBJ2-5; the D gene cannot be named for sure. The bases are TGCAGCGTTTCCAAGGAGCAAGAGACCCAGTACTTC. Translation gives CSVSKEQETQYF.